The present T cell receptor (beta chain) was sequenced within a study of glioma-infiltrating T cells. The trim removed 5 bases at V and 4 bases at J, leaving 10 bases unmatched. CDR1 and CDR2 from the germline V gene are LNHDA and SQIVND (reference sequence). The length of the CDR3 is 16 residues. Using RNA template, CDR3s of TCR alpha and beta were amplified with iRepertoire arm-PCR. TCRdb redid the calling of the multiplex PCR reads with MiXCR, one entry per CDR3 protein. The repertoire consists of about 93,000 distinct CDR3 sequences, with 35% to 45% occurring once and the leading ten covering approximately 38%. With regard to this clonotype: What it binds is unknown. Because it lacks the conserved phenylalanine or tryptophan at the end, this CDR3 is likely a read error.

Study-wide results and limits: Above-expected tissue-blood divergence occurred in all gliomas, most in low-grade ones.

The chain combines TRBV19 with TRBJ1-5; the match to TRBD1 covers 8 bases. The TCR comes from a human donor with low-grade glioma or glioblastoma, undergoing nonglioma brain surgery, or in good health (not recorded which). The specimen sequenced was glioma tissue, nonneoplastic brain tissue, or PBMCs (not recorded which). The CDR3 region has the DNA TGTGCCAGTAGTCGAAGTAGACAGGGGAGAAATCAGCCCCAGCATTCT. Translation: CASSRSRQGRNQPQHS.